The 19 T cell receptor beta chains below were found in one sample sequenced in a study of T cells in Graves' hyperthyroidism and ophthalmopathy. Regions amplified from RNA transcripts were the TCR beta CDR3 regions. First-round RT-PCR of the TCR CDR3 relied on the HTBI primer set. Using its own MiXCR run on the multiplex PCR reads, TCRdb lists one record per CDR3 protein. The table lists about 700,000 distinct CDR3 sequences, about 45% of them singletons. The sample consisted of peripheral blood or thyroid tissue (not recorded which). The receptors were sampled from an adult man with Graves' disease, either hyperthyroidism or ophthalmopathy (not recorded which).

The gene calls are TRBV20-1 and TRBJ2-5; 7 bases align to TRBD2. Germline values: CDR1 DFQATT, CDR2 SNEGSKA (reference sequence). V trimming: 5 bases; J trimming: 0 bases; junction bases outside the gene matches: 6. The CDR3 is 14 amino acids. The CDR3, as DNA: TGCAGTGCTTCCCCTGCGGGGGACCAAGAGACCCAGTACTTC. Amino acids: CSASPAGDQETQYF.

The V and J genes are TRBV7-9 and TRBJ1-5, with 8 positions matching TRBD1. V lost 5 bases to trimming and J lost 6 bases; unmatched junction nucleotides: 9. The CDR3 contains 15 residues. The germline V gene encodes CDR1 SEHNR and CDR2 FQNEAQ (reference sequence). The CDR3 DNA is TGTGCCAGCAGCCAAGACAGGGGCAAAGGTCAGCCCCAGCATTTT. As protein: CASSQDRGKGQPQHF.

This clonotype was detected ten times or more. V usage is TRBV24-1 and J usage is TRBJ1-2; unclear D gene. The CDR3 has 13 residues. The germline V gene has CDR1 KGHDR and CDR2 SFDVKD. V gave up 2 bases and J gave up 1 base, with 4 bases separating them. In DNA, the CDR3 is TGTGCCACCAGTGATTCGCATAACTATGGCTACACCTTC. Translated: CATSDSHNYGYTF.

This clonotype showed up many times. The genes are TRBV7-3 and TRBJ2-5; 12 nucleotides line up with TRBD2. CDR3 length: 15 amino acids. CDR1 SGHTA and CDR2 FQGTGA come from the germline V gene. J lost 2 bases, V lost 5 bases, and 3 bases had no gene match. CDR3 nucleotide sequence: TGTGCCAGCAGCGCACTAGCGGGGGGACAAGAGACCCAGTACTTC. It specifies CASSALAGGQETQYF. The variable domain in full, with the rest retrieved from reference TRBV7-3 and TRBJ2-5, is GAGVSQTPSNKVTEKGKYVELRCDPISGHTALYWYRQSLGQGPEFLIYFQGTGAADDSGLPNDRFFAVRPEGSVSTLKIQRTERGDSAVYLCASSALAGGQETQYFGPGTRLLVL.

This clonotype was counted only a few times. The chain couples TRBV2 to TRBJ1-1; D is possibly TRBD1 (5 bases). This CDR3 spans 14 amino acids. V was clipped by 1 base and J by 10 bases, with 16 bases between them. The germline V gene has CDR1 SNHLY and CDR2 FYNNEI. CDR3 nucleotides: TGTGCCAGCAGTGAAGTGCTAGAGGGGCGGGGAGCTTTCTTT. Translated, it gives CASSEVLEGRGAFF.

At least ten counts were recorded for this clonotype. CDR3 coding DNA: TGCAGTGCTGCGGCCTTAGGACAGGCATCCTACGAGCAGTACTTC. Translating gives CSAAALGQASYEQYF. This sequence joins TRBV20-1 and TRBJ2-7, with TRBD1 matching over 7 bases. Looked up from germline, CDR1 is DFQATT and CDR2 is SNEGSKA (reference sequence). Trimming at V came to 5 bases and at J to 1 base, leaving 11 bases not matched to a gene. The CDR3 runs to 15 residues.

Remarks on this clonotype: One end of the junction does not line up with germline, which may come from a read error. The gene calls are TRBV20-1 and TRBJ2-5, with D perhaps matching TRBD2 (7 bases). CDR1 and CDR2 from the germline V gene are DFQATT and SNEGSKA (reference sequence). The CDR3 length is 13 residues. The CDR3, as DNA: TGCAGTGCTCCCCGCGGGGGCCAAGGGACCCAGTACTTC. Translated, it gives CSAPRGGQGTQYF.

Regarding this clonotype: An end of the junction differs from the germline gene, which may be a read error. The gene calls are TRBV9 and TRBJ1-3, with D possibly TRBD1 on 5 matching bases. The CDR3 spans 14 residues. Germline V gives CDR1 SGDLS, CDR2 YYNGEE. CDR3 protein: CASSATGSGDTIYF. The CDR3 DNA follows: TGTGCCAGCAGCGCTACAGGTTCTGGAGACACCATATATTTT.

This clonotype was detected only a few times. The chain is built from TRBV7-9 and TRBJ2-6; a weak D match, TRBD1 (6 bases). V was pared by 5 bases and J by 2 bases, with 10 bases between. There are 15 residues in the CDR3. Germline V gene sequence: CDR1 SEHNR, CDR2 FQNEAQ (reference sequence). CDR3 DNA: TGTGCCAGCAGCCCCCGGGACACTGGGGCCAACGTCCTGACTTTC. As protein: CASSPRDTGANVLTF.

This clonotype was seen a few times. The V and J genes are TRBV11-2 and TRBJ2-7; no clear D. Germline CDR1 SGHAT, CDR2 FQNNGV. CDR3 length: 14 residues. V was trimmed by 5 bases and J by 6 bases, leaving 17 bases between them. For the CDR3, the DNA is TGTGCCAGCAGCCCATCTGGGGTGGTAGGCGAGCAGTACTTC. Protein product: CASSPSGVVGEQYF.

This clonotype was counted at least ten times. The chain employs TRBV20-1 and TRBJ1-2; D not resolved. Germline V gene lookup returns CDR1 DFQATT and CDR2 SNEGSKA (reference sequence). Trimming cost V 7 bases and J 1 base, with 13 bases left between them. This CDR3 contains 13 residues. This chain's CDR3 is CSVTRQDNYGYTF. The DNA of the CDR3 is TGCAGTGTTACGCGTCAGGATAACTATGGCTACACCTTC.

The chain is built from TRBV7-6 and TRBJ1-1; no definite D call. Germline CDR1 SGHVS, CDR2 FNYEAQ. V dropped 6 bases and J dropped 8 bases, with 28 bases sitting between them. The CDR3 consists of 17 residues. CDR3 nucleotide sequence: TGTGCCAGCAGTCCCACCGCCCCCGGGCCCCTTTTGTCCGAAGCTTTCTTT. Its translation: CASSPTAPGPLLSEAFF.

The rearrangement joins TRBV9 to TRBJ1-1, with 9 bases matching TRBD1. This CDR3 is built from 14 residues. CDR1 SGDLS and CDR2 YYNGEE come from the germline V gene. The V segment lost 7 bases and the J segment 6 bases; nucleotides outside the gene matches: 10. Here the CDR3 reads CASGRGTGLAEAFF. CDR3 sequence (DNA): TGTGCCAGCGGACGGGGGACAGGGTTAGCTGAAGCTTTCTTT.

This clonotype appeared many times. The DNA of the CDR3 is TGTGCCAGCAGCCGGGACGCGGGGGTCGGTCAGCCCCAGCATTTT. It codes for CASSRDAGVGQPQHF. V usage is TRBV7-2 and J usage is TRBJ1-5, with D possibly matching TRBD1 (5 bases). The CDR3 sequence is 15 residues long. Trimming shortened V by 5 bases and J by 6 bases, and 17 bases separated the two germline ends. Germline V gene data show CDR1 as SGHTA and CDR2 as FQGNSA.

This chain connects TRBV2 to TRBJ1-6; weak D call: TRBD1 (6 bases). The germline V and J ends were trimmed by 4 bases and 8 bases, with 9 bases remaining between them. Germline values: CDR1 SNHLY, CDR2 FYNNEI. The CDR3 length is 13 residues. The CDR3 protein is CASSAGADSPLHF. In nucleotides, the CDR3 is TGTGCCAGCAGTGCGGGGGCTGATTCACCCCTCCACTTT.

This clonotype was detected only once. The chain has TRBV2 and TRBJ1-2; tentatively, D is TRBD1 (5 bases). V gave up 5 bases and J gave up 4 bases, with 17 bases separating them. This CDR3 is built from 15 residues. The V gene's germline CDR1 is SNHLY and CDR2 FYNNEI. In DNA, the CDR3 is TGTGCCAGCAGTCGACAGAGAGCTATTCTCTATGGCTACACCTTC. Translated, it gives CASSRQRAILYGYTF.

This chain links TRBV25-1 with TRBJ1-4; 7 bases fit TRBD1. The ends lost 0 bases at V and 7 bases at J; junction bases unmatched: 11. This CDR3 spans 17 amino acids. From germline, CDR1 is MGHDK and CDR2 SYGVNS. The CDR3 is CASSEYWTGGGTEKLFF. Here the CDR3 DNA reads TGTGCCAGCAGTGAATATTGGACAGGCGGCGGCACTGAAAAACTGTTTTTT.

The CDR3 protein is CSAGTGGWETQYF. CDR3 DNA: TGCAGTGCCGGGACAGGGGGCTGGGAGACCCAGTACTTC. V usage is TRBV20-1 and J usage is TRBJ2-5; 12 bases line up with TRBD1. The CDR3 runs 13 residues. The germline gives CDR1 DFQATT, CDR2 SNEGSKA (reference sequence). Trimming removed 6 bases from V and 5 bases from J; junction bases left unmatched: 4.

On this clonotype itself: With a much larger clone just one base away, this may be a read error. The chain employs TRBV10-2 and TRBJ2-7; 10 bases are a match to TRBD2. Germline CDR1 WSHSY, CDR2 SAAADI. There are 15 residues in the CDR3. The chain's CDR3 is CASIGLADHSYEQHF. The CDR3 nucleotides are TGCGCCAGCATCGGACTAGCGGATCACTCCTACGAGCAGCACTTC.